These T cell receptor beta chains were read from a single sample in a study of beta chain features in type 1 diabetes. The protocol was immunoSEQ multiplex PCR, while the TCRdb copy is restricted to in-frame clones and leaves out a portion. The sample yields approximately 150,000 clones, about 13% seen once. The sample consisted of central memory CD4+ T cells from blood. These receptors were collected from a young man with type 1 diabetes. The CDR3 runs from the conserved cysteine through the conserved F or W. The D gene is left open where the match is weak. The size field is filled for only some rows; it gives once, few, many or a size class.

clone_size,j_call,v_call,d_call,cdr3_nt,cdr3_aa
.,TRBJ2-1,TRBV7-2,.,TGTGCCAGCAGCTGGCTAGCGACGCCCTACAATGAGCAGTTCTTC,CASSWLATPYNEQFF
.,TRBJ1-1,TRBV29-1,TRBD1,TGCAGCCCATGGAAGGCAGGGGGGAACACTGAAGCTTTCTTT,CSPWKAGGNTEAFF
.,TRBJ2-1,TRBV7-9,.,TGTGCCAGCAGCCTAATAACCTCCTACAATGACCAGTTCTTC,CASSLITSYNDQFF
many,TRBJ1-2,TRBV29-1,.,TGCAGCGTGTACCGGGACCTTGGCTACACCTTC,CSVYRDLGYTF
few,TRBJ1-1,TRBV5-1,TRBD1,TGCGCCAGCAGCCCGACAGGGGATGGGGAAATGAACACTGAAGCTTTCTTT,CASSPTGDGEMNTEAFF
few,TRBJ2-7,TRBV6-1,.,TGTGCCAGCAGTTCCCCCGGGAGCCACGAGCAGTACTTC,CASSSPGSHEQYF
.,TRBJ2-3,TRBV7-6,TRBD2,TGTGCCAGCAGCTTTTCCGGGACTAGCGGGGCCGGTACAGATACGCAGTATTTT,CASSFSGTSGAGTDTQYF
few,TRBJ2-7,TRBV7-8,.,TGTGCCAGCAGCTTAAGTCAGGTTGAGCAGTACTTC,CASSLSQVEQYF
few,TRBJ1-4,TRBV7-6,.,TGTGCCAGCAGCTTAGGACCGAGGGATGAAAAACTGTTTTTT,CASSLGPRDEKLFF
few,TRBJ2-3,TRBV5-4,TRBD2,TGTGCCAGCAGCTTTCGGGGGGGCACAGATACGCAGTATTTT,CASSFRGGTDTQYF
.,TRBJ2-1,TRBV7-2,TRBD2,TGTGCCAGCAGTCTAGGACTAGCGGGGGGCTACAATGAGCAGTTCTTC,CASSLGLAGGYNEQFF
.,TRBJ1-5,TRBV29-1,TRBD1,TGCAGCGTGATCCTGGGACAGGGGAATCAGCCCCAGCATTTT,CSVILGQGNQPQHF
.,TRBJ1-1,TRBV10-2,TRBD1,TGCGCCAGCATCTCGACAGGGCCTTTTGAAGCTTTCTTT,CASISTGPFEAFF
.,TRBJ2-3,TRBV4-1,TRBD2,TGCGCCAGCAGCCAAGATCTAAGCGGGGGGGGCACAGATACGCAGTATTTT,CASSQDLSGGGTDTQYF
few,TRBJ2-7,TRBV5-4,TRBD1,TGTGCCAGCAGCATGGGGACAGAGGCCGAGCAGTACTTC,CASSMGTEAEQYF
few,TRBJ1-3,TRBV7-2,TRBD1,TGTGCCAGCAGCCACCGGGACAGGGCCGTGGTTGGAAACACCATATATTTT,CASSHRDRAVVGNTIYF
.,TRBJ2-2,TRBV7-9,.,TGTGCCAGCAGCACTCCGGGACAAGTAAACACCGGGGAGCTGTTTTTT,CASSTPGQVNTGELFF
.,TRBJ2-3,TRBV2,TRBD2,TGTGCCAGTCGGACTAGCGGGGCATCAGATACGCAGTATTTT,CASRTSGASDTQYF
few,TRBJ2-3,TRBV13,.,TGTGCCAGCAGCTTATTTTCGTCAGATACGCAGTATTTT,CASSLFSSDTQYF
.,TRBJ2-7,TRBV15,.,TGTGCCACCAGCAGAGGGAGGGAGTTTTCGCTTCCCGAGCAGTACTTC,CATSRGREFSLPEQYF
.,TRBJ1-6,TRBV5-1,TRBD1,TGCGCCAGCAGCCCTGCTGGGACAGATAATTCACCCCTCCACTTT,CASSPAGTDNSPLHF
many,TRBJ2-7,TRBV10-3,TRBD1,TGTGCCATCAAGGGACAGGGCCCTACCTACGAGCAGTACTTC,CAIKGQGPTYEQYF
few,TRBJ2-6,TRBV10-3,TRBD1,TGTGCCATCATGGGACAGGCGATAACCTCTGGGGCCAACGTCCTGACTTTC,CAIMGQAITSGANVLTF
few,TRBJ2-6,TRBV7-2,.,TGTGCCAGCAGCCCCTGGGTGTTCTCTGGGGCCAACGTCCTGACTTTC,CASSPWVFSGANVLTF
.,TRBJ1-3,TRBV29-1,TRBD1,TGCAGCGTTGGGACAGGGACGGGAAACACCATATATTTT,CSVGTGTGNTIYF
.,TRBJ2-2,TRBV29-1,.,TGCAGCGTTGTAAGGGACAATCGCCCCGGGGAGCTGTTTTTT,CSVVRDNRPGELFF
few,TRBJ1-1,TRBV28,.,TGTGCCAGCACCAGAGAGGGGCCTCAGAGTGCTGAAGCTTTCTTT,CASTREGPQSAEAFF
few,TRBJ1-2,TRBV15,.,TGTGCCACCAGCAGAGTAGCGTCTGTAGTTGGCTACACCTTC,CATSRVASVVGYTF
many,TRBJ2-7,TRBV27,.,TGTGCCAGCAGGCAGACCGGGGGCCGGGAGCAGTACTTC,CASRQTGGREQYF
once,TRBJ2-7,TRBV15,TRBD2,TGTGCCACCAGCGGATCTACGGGAGGGACCCCCTACGAGCAGTACTTC,CATSGSTGGTPYEQYF
.,TRBJ2-4,TRBV5-6,.,TGTGCCAGCAGCTTGGCCGGTGCCCAGGGGTTGGGAAACATTCAGTACTTC,CASSLAGAQGLGNIQYF
.,TRBJ2-5,TRBV29-1,TRBD2,TGCAGCGGGGGGACTACTGAGACCCAGTACTTC,CSGGTTETQYF
.,TRBJ1-2,TRBV11-2,TRBD1,TGTGCCAGCAGCTCCGGGACAGGGAACTATGGCTACACCTTC,CASSSGTGNYGYTF
.,TRBJ2-5,TRBV29-1,TRBD1,TGCAGCGTTGCGGGACAGAAGCTCCAAGAGACCCAGTACTTC,CSVAGQKLQETQYF
.,TRBJ1-2,TRBV30,.,TGTGCCTGGAGTGTACAAGGGGTAGAGGGCTACACCTTC,CAWSVQGVEGYTF
few,TRBJ2-5,TRBV15,TRBD2,TGTGCCTCCGGCGGGGCGGGGGAGGAGGAGACCCAGTACTTC,CASGGAGEEETQYF
.,TRBJ2-7,TRBV5-6,TRBD1,TGTGCCAGCAGCTTAGGGGGCTTGTACGAGCAGTACTTC,CASSLGGLYEQYF
.,TRBJ1-1,TRBV7-9,.,TGTGCCAGCAGCCGGGACTCCCTGGGGGGAGGCACTGAAGCTTTCTTT,CASSRDSLGGGTEAFF
few,TRBJ2-7,TRBV5-4,TRBD2,TGTGCCAGCAGCTTTGCCTCGGGAGGTAGCGGGGGCTACGAGCAGTACTTC,CASSFASGGSGGYEQYF
many,TRBJ2-7,TRBV2,.,TGTGCCAGCAGTGACACCGGATACTACGAGCAGTACTTC,CASSDTGYYEQYF
few,TRBJ2-1,TRBV7-9,.,TGTGCCAGCAGCTTAGGCCAGGAGGATGAGCAGTTCTTC,CASSLGQEDEQFF
.,TRBJ1-2,TRBV7-8,.,TGTGCCAGCAGCTTAGGGACCTACCTCTCTAACTATGGCTACACCTTC,CASSLGTYLSNYGYTF
.,TRBJ1-4,TRBV9,TRBD1,TGTGCCAGCAGCGTAGGGACAGGGATGCGAGAAAAACTGTTTTTT,CASSVGTGMREKLFF
few,TRBJ2-7,TRBV6-1,.,TGTGCCAGCAGTGAAGATGGCGGACGCTCCTACGAGCAGTACTTC,CASSEDGGRSYEQYF
many,TRBJ2-2,TRBV14,.,TGTGCCAGCAGCCGAACAATAAGTTGGAGGGGGACCGGGGAGCTGTTTTTT,CASSRTISWRGTGELFF
few,TRBJ2-4,TRBV4-1,.,TGCGCCAGCAGCCAACCGGGAGACGCAGCCAAAAACATTCAGTACTTC,CASSQPGDAAKNIQYF